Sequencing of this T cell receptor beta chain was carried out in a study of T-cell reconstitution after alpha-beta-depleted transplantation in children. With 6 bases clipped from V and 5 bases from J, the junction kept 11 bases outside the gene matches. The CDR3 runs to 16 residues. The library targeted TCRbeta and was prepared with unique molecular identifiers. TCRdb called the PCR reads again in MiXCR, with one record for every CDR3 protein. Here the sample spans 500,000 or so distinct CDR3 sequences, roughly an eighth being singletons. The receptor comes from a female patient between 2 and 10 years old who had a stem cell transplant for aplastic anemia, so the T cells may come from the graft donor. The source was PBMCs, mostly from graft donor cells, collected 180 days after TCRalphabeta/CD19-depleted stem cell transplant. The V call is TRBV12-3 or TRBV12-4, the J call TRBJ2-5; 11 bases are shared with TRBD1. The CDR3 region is CASRGRRTGGVETQYF. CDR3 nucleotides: TGTGCCAGCAGAGGAAGGCGGACAGGGGGCGTGGAGACCCAGTACTTC.